The sequence of this T cell receptor beta chain was determined in a study of T cell repertoires in cytomegalovirus infection. Study-wide background: Public TCR beta signature analysis indicated the presence of both CMV infection and matching HLA type. Study results and caveats: CMV carriers having the relevant HLA were flagged by cumulative public TCR beta family frequency.

This clonotype came up many times. Its specificity is unknown. CDR1 and CDR2 from the germline V gene are MGHRA and YSYEKL. Trimming stripped 4 bases from V and 2 bases from J, with 21 bases between. The CDR3 totals 18 residues. TCRdb re-derived calls from the reads in MiXCR, one entry per CDR3 protein. This table holds 650,000 to 900,000 distinct CDR3 sequences, 30% to 35% found once. The source material was cultured CD8+ T cells from PBMCs, sampled from culture after CMV antigen stimulation. The origin of this receptor is a human donor in good health (CMV status not recorded). Some clones in this sample may be carry-over from other donors' samples. V usage is TRBV4-1 and J usage is TRBJ2-1; possibly TRBD1 for D (5 bases). The CDR3 coding sequence is TGCGCCAGCAGCCGCGTTGACCCCAGGGATTTGGCCTACAATGAGCAGTTCTTC. Encoded protein: CASSRVDPRDLAYNEQFF.